Listed below are T cell receptor beta chains from one sample, sequenced in a study of blood T cells in healthy people across ages. TCRdb reprocessed the 5' RACE reads with MiXCR, giving one entry per CDR3 protein. The data contain 700,000 to 850,000 distinct CDR3 sequences, under 40% of them singletons. The sample consisted of blood. Receptors were obtained from a man younger than 30 in good health. Each CDR3 is given with its conserved first and last residue. Fields, in order: clone size, J gene, V gene, CDR3 protein. A clone size is listed for some rows: how often the clone was seen (once, few, many), or a class if it is expanded.

clone size: .; J gene: TRBJ1-2; V gene: TRBV28; CDR3 protein: CASRGGTGVYGYTF
clone size: .; J gene: .; V gene: TRBV12-3/TRBV12-4; CDR3 protein: CASSRQGVYNEQYF
clone size: .; J gene: TRBJ2-1; V gene: TRBV6-2/TRBV6-3; CDR3 protein: CASSRPNYNEQFF
clone size: .; J gene: TRBJ1-5; V gene: TRBV5-6; CDR3 protein: CASAWAGGQPQHF
clone size: .; J gene: .; V gene: TRBV7-2; CDR3 protein: CASSLATIPAPGRETQYF
clone size: few; J gene: TRBJ1-2; V gene: TRBV4-2; CDR3 protein: CASSQDSWGRANYGYTF
clone size: .; J gene: TRBJ2-1; V gene: TRBV4-3; CDR3 protein: CASGDGSNSYNEQFF
clone size: .; J gene: TRBJ2-2; V gene: TRBV5-1; CDR3 protein: CASSLEVGANTGELFF
clone size: .; J gene: TRBJ1-1; V gene: TRBV20-1; CDR3 protein: CSARESLWRNTEAFF
clone size: .; J gene: TRBJ1-5; V gene: TRBV20-1; CDR3 protein: CSARDPRGEDNQPQHF
clone size: .; J gene: TRBJ1-5; V gene: TRBV12-3/TRBV12-4; CDR3 protein: CASNPTGVSNQPQHF
clone size: few; J gene: TRBJ2-3; V gene: TRBV2; CDR3 protein: CASSPLMTSGSTDTQYF
clone size: many; J gene: TRBJ2-5; V gene: TRBV12-3/TRBV12-4; CDR3 protein: CASSLSQDTKTQYF
clone size: many; J gene: TRBJ1-5; V gene: TRBV7-2; CDR3 protein: CASSYYGQPQHF
clone size: few; J gene: TRBJ2-1; V gene: TRBV7-9; CDR3 protein: CASSPLMQGNEQFF
clone size: few; J gene: TRBJ1-1; V gene: TRBV28; CDR3 protein: CASSEEGTGNTEAFF
clone size: many; J gene: TRBJ1-2; V gene: TRBV12-3/TRBV12-4; CDR3 protein: CASTPGTDYGYTF
clone size: many; J gene: TRBJ2-3; V gene: TRBV12-3/TRBV12-4; CDR3 protein: CASSPTGGLDTQYF
clone size: .; J gene: TRBJ2-1; V gene: TRBV6-2/TRBV6-3; CDR3 protein: CASSYLRDRVANEQFF
clone size: once; J gene: TRBJ2-5; V gene: TRBV6-5; CDR3 protein: CASSSGRYAQYF
clone size: .; J gene: TRBJ2-7; V gene: TRBV10-3; CDR3 protein: CAISQGQGEYELYF
clone size: few; J gene: TRBJ2-6; V gene: TRBV7-9; CDR3 protein: CASSLAVTVTDNSGANVLTF
clone size: many; J gene: TRBJ2-5; V gene: TRBV6-2/TRBV6-3; CDR3 protein: CASSGTPEGTQYF
clone size: .; J gene: TRBJ2-7; V gene: TRBV7-6; CDR3 protein: CASSPQWGYEQYF